The 10 T cell receptor beta chains presented below share a single source sample, sequenced in a study of T cell repertoires in cytomegalovirus infection. TCRdb re-called the reads with MiXCR, one entry per CDR3 protein. The repertoire holds some 600,000 distinct CDR3 sequences, with less than 25% as singletons. The sample consisted of CD8+ T cells from PBMCs. These receptors were taken from a human donor in good health (CMV status not recorded). Some clones in this sample may be carry-over from other donors' samples.

This clonotype was recorded at least ten times. The rearrangement joins TRBV7-6 to TRBJ2-7; no definite D call. This CDR3 region has 15 residues. The germline V gene encodes CDR1 SGHVS and CDR2 FNYEAQ. V was pared by 2 bases and J by 3 bases, with 14 bases between. The CDR3 DNA reads TGTGCCAGCAGCTTACTGGCAGGTCAGCTCTACGAGCAGTACGTC. Protein: CASSLLAGQLYEQYV.

This clonotype came up many times. The chain recombines TRBV7-8 with TRBJ2-5; TRBD1 matches at 7 bases. Per the germline V gene, CDR1 is SGHVS and CDR2 is FQNEAQ. V lost 2 bases, J lost 2 bases, and 8 bases stayed unmatched. The CDR3 runs to 16 residues. The CDR3 sequence: CASSLFWGQIQETQYF. DNA for the CDR3: TGTGCCAGCAGCTTATTTTGGGGACAGATTCAAGAGACCCAGTACTTC.

The CDR3, as DNA: TGTGCCAGCATGTACCGGGACAGGGGAATCAATGAGCAGTTCTTC. Protein product: CASMYRDRGINEQFF. The chain joins TRBV11-2 to TRBJ2-1; 10 positions agree with TRBD1. Per germline, CDR1 SGHAT and CDR2 FQNNGV. Trimming removed 7 bases from V and 6 bases from J; junction bases left unmatched: 9. The CDR3 runs to 15 residues.

CDR3 DNA: TGTGCCAGCAGTTTAACGATATTGAATGAGCAGTTCTTC. It yields the protein CASSLTILNEQFF. The chain links TRBV12-3 or TRBV12-4 to TRBJ2-1; no clear D. The V gene lost 2 bases and the J gene lost 7 bases, with 9 bases spanning the gap. The CDR3 covers 13 residues.

This clonotype was seen repeatedly, ten times or more. This chain uses TRBV7-8 with TRBJ2-1, with 9 bases aligning to TRBD2. The CDR3 spans 15 residues. V gave up 1 base and J gave up 7 bases; unmatched junction bases: 5. The V gene's germline CDR1 is SGHVS and CDR2 FQNEAQ. The CDR3 nucleotides read TGTGCCAGCAGCTTAGGTAGCGGGGGAGGAAATGAGCAGTTCTTC. As protein: CASSLGSGGGNEQFF.

In its sample, this clonotype was seen a few times. The chain employs TRBV27 and TRBJ2-3; 9 bases fit TRBD1. This CDR3 is 17 amino acids long. V dropped 6 bases and J dropped 3; count of bases not matched to a gene: 13. The germline gives CDR1 MNHEY, CDR2 SMNVEV (reference sequence). This CDR3 reads CASSTGILGQGTDTQYF. As DNA, the CDR3 is TGTGCCAGCAGCACGGGGATCTTGGGACAGGGTACAGATACGCAGTATTTT.

The chain couples TRBV5-1 to TRBJ2-3, with D perhaps being TRBD1 or TRBD2 (5 bases each). V gave up 7 bases and J gave up 4 bases, with 22 bases separating them. CDR1 and CDR2 (germline): SGHRS, YFSETQ. This CDR3 has 16 residues. The CDR3, as DNA: TGCGCCAGCGGGCGAGGGGACGACGCTGGGGCAGATACGCAGTATTTT. This sequence encodes CASGRGDDAGADTQYF.

A single count supports this clonotype. This chain joins TRBV25-1 and TRBJ2-3; 7 nucleotides match TRBD2. V lost 3 bases to trimming and J lost 4 bases; unmatched junction nucleotides: 4. Germline loops: CDR1 MGHDK, CDR2 SYGVNS. The CDR3 covers 14 residues. The CDR3 is CASSEGSGPDTQYF. In DNA, the CDR3 is TGTGCCAGCAGTGAGGGTAGCGGGCCAGATACGCAGTATTTT.

This clonotype occurred many times. This chain uses TRBV10-3 with TRBJ2-7; TRBD1 is a possible D gene (6 bases). CDR3 length equals 16 residues. Trimming removed 0 bases from V and 0 bases from J, with 12 bases in between. The germline V gene has CDR1 ENHRY and CDR2 SYGVKD. The CDR3 loop is CAISESKQGLSYEQYF. The CDR3 bases are TGTGCCATCAGTGAGTCAAAACAGGGCCTCTCCTACGAGCAGTACTTC.

V gene TRBV6-2 or TRBV6-3 combines with J gene TRBJ1-4; D is ambiguous. Germline assignment: CDR1 MNHEY and CDR2 SVGEGT. The CDR3 covers 15 residues. V was clipped by 4 bases and J by 0 bases, with 9 bases between them. The CDR3 protein is CASSSTRSTNEKLFF. CDR3 bases: TGTGCCAGCAGTTCCACCCGGTCAACTAATGAAAAACTGTTTTTT.